These 28 T cell receptor beta chains came from one sample sequenced in a study of control samples from healthy donors and cancer patients. Libraries were prepared by immunoSEQ multiplex PCR; TCRdb keeps only in-frame clonotypes and omits some of them. The sample records 70,000 to 95,000 clones, around 87% being singletons. The specimen sequenced was blood. The source of these receptors is a man aged 50-60 years in good health.

V is TRBV7-2 and J is TRBJ1-1; no clear D gene. The CDR3 extends over 14 amino acids. V lost 1 base to trimming and J lost 7 bases, with 13 bases between them. The germline V gene encodes CDR1 SGHTA and CDR2 FQGNSA. CDR3 in DNA: TGTGCCAGCAGCTTAGAAGGGATTGGCGATGAAGCTTTCTTT. Protein product: CASSLEGIGDEAFF.

The V and J genes are TRBV10-1 and TRBJ1-1; D is perhaps TRBD1 (6 bases). This CDR3 region has 14 residues. V lost 2 bases and J 5 bases, leaving 12 bases between the germline ends. The V gene's germline CDR1 is WNHNN and CDR2 SYGVQD (reference sequence). Here the CDR3 DNA reads TGCGCCAGCAGTGAGGTAAACAGGGAGACTGAAGCTTTCTTT. Translated: CASSEVNRETEAFF.

The V gene is TRBV27, the J gene TRBJ2-1, with D maybe TRBD1 (6 bases). V dropped 0 bases and J dropped 4 bases, with 28 bases sitting between them. CDR3 size: 21 residues. Germline V gives CDR1 MNHEY, CDR2 SMNVEV (reference sequence). The CDR3 bases are TGTGCCAGCAGTTTATCGAGGATTCTCATCCCCGGGACACCCAGGTACAATGAGCAGTTCTTC. This gives the protein CASSLSRILIPGTPRYNEQFF.

This chain's CDR3 is CASSHETGVAKNIQYF. For the CDR3, the DNA is TGTGCCAGCAGCCATGAGACAGGGGTAGCCAAAAACATTCAGTACTTC. The rearrangement links TRBV7-2 to TRBJ2-4; 8 bases are a match to TRBD1. This CDR3 is 16 amino acids long. Germline values: CDR1 SGHTA, CDR2 FQGNSA. V lost 5 bases to trimming and J lost 0 bases; unmatched junction nucleotides: 6.

This sequence joins TRBV7-9 and TRBJ2-1; D is ambiguous. In germline, CDR1 is SEHNR, CDR2 FQNEAQ (reference sequence). The V gene lost 0 bases and the J gene lost 0 bases, with 6 bases spanning the gap. This CDR3 spans 15 amino acids. The CDR3 DNA sequence: TGTGCCAGCAGCTTAGCGGAAAACTCCTACAATGAGCAGTTCTTC. Translating it yields CASSLAENSYNEQFF.

V is TRBV18 and J is TRBJ2-5, with unresolved D. The CDR3 covers 14 residues. Per the germline V gene, CDR1 is KGHSH and CDR2 is LQKENI. Trimming cost V 0 bases and J 2 bases, with 7 bases left between them. The CDR3 DNA follows: TGTGCCAGCTCACCACCGGTGGGTCAAGAGACCCAGTACTTC. Translating it yields CASSPPVGQETQYF.

This clone was counted many times. V and J are TRBV13 and TRBJ2-3; the match to TRBD2 covers 11 bases. CDR3 length: 17 residues. V shed 5 bases, J shed 0 bases, and the junction held 7 bases outside the gene matches. CDR1 and CDR2 from the germline V gene are PRHDT and FYEKMQ (reference sequence). The CDR3 bases are TGTGCCAGCAGCGGCCAGACTAGCGGGGAAAGCACAGATACGCAGTATTTT. The encoded protein is CASSGQTSGESTDTQYF.

The chain employs TRBV6-6 and TRBJ2-7; TRBD1 agrees at 11 bases. The CDR3 consists of 14 residues. After removal of 7 bases from V and 4 bases from J, the junction contained 6 bases not matched to a gene. The germline V gene encodes CDR1 MNHNY and CDR2 SVGAGI (reference sequence). DNA for the CDR3: TGTGCCAGCAAACTTGGACAGGGGGCTTACGAGCAGTACGTC. Amino acid sequence: CASKLGQGAYEQYV.

This clone was detected only once. The chain carries TRBV5-6 and TRBJ2-5, with a possible D match to TRBD2 (5 bases). V lost 2 bases, J lost 4 bases, and 15 bases lay in between. This CDR3 has 15 amino acids. Germline-derived CDR1 and CDR2 are SGHDT and YYEEEE. CDR3 region: CASSFIRGYLETQYF. The CDR3 DNA follows: TGTGCCAGCAGCTTCATCCGGGGTTATTTAGAGACCCAGTACTTC.

The V gene is TRBV9, the J gene TRBJ1-3; D may be TRBD1 (6 bases). V shed 0 bases and J shed 3 bases, with 13 bases lying between them. The CDR3 totals 16 residues. CDR1 is SGDLS, CDR2 YYNGEE, per germline. The CDR3 nucleotides are TGTGCCAGCAGCGTAGCTTCAGGGGTAGGTGGAAACACCATATATTTT. It codes for CASSVASGVGGNTIYF.

The chain's CDR3 is CASKPGGSSNEKLFF. In nucleotides, the CDR3 is TGTGCCAGCAAACCCGGGGGGAGTTCTAATGAAAAACTGTTTTTT. This chain uses TRBV9 with TRBJ1-4; TRBD1 might be the D (5 bases). CDR1 is SGDLS, CDR2 YYNGEE, per germline. V lost 6 bases to trimming and J lost 3 bases, with 15 bases between them. The length of the CDR3 is 15 residues.

The chain has TRBV5-1 and TRBJ2-7; TRBD2 aligns across 9 bases. The CDR3 is 16 amino acids. V lost 0 bases, J lost 4 bases, and 8 bases stayed unmatched. The V gene's germline CDR1 is SGHRS and CDR2 YFSETQ. The CDR3 loop is CASSLGLIAGAYEQYF. CDR3 bases: TGCGCCAGCAGCTTGGGGTTAATAGCGGGGGCATACGAGCAGTACTTC.

The J gene is TRBJ2-1, the V gene TRBV9, with 13 positions matching TRBD2. J lost 2 bases, V lost 4 bases, and 3 bases had no gene match. The CDR3 consists of 16 residues. The germline gives CDR1 SGDLS, CDR2 YYNGEE. CDR3 nucleotides: TGTGCCAGCAGCTCCACTAGCGGGAGGGCCTACAATGAGCAGTTCTTC. Translating gives CASSSTSGRAYNEQFF. Full variable domain (outside the CDR3, taken from reference TRBV9 and TRBJ2-1): DSGVTQTPKHLITATGQRVTLRCSPRSGDLSVYWYQQSLDQGLQFLIQYYNGEERAKGNILERFSAQQFPDLHSELNLSSLELGDSALYFCASSSTSGRAYNEQFFGPGTRLTVL.

V gene TRBV18 combines with J gene TRBJ2-7; D is unclear. The CDR3 contains 15 residues. CDR1 and CDR2 (germline): KGHSH, LQKENI. V lost 6 bases and J 3 bases, leaving 18 bases between the germline ends. In DNA, the CDR3 is TGTGCCAGCTCCCCCCGGGTCGGCGTTAACTACGAGCAGTACTTC. Protein product: CASSPRVGVNYEQYF.

The CDR3 region has the DNA TGTGCCAGCAGCTTGAATACCCCCTACGAGCAGTACGTC. It specifies CASSLNTPYEQYV. This chain connects TRBV7-2 to TRBJ2-7; D unclear. Trimming shortened V by 3 bases and J by 2 bases, and 8 bases separated the two germline ends. CDR1 is SGHTA and CDR2 is FQGNSA in the germline V gene. The CDR3 has 13 amino acids.

The chain is built from TRBV7-3 and TRBJ1-1, with D unresolved. CDR1 is SGHTA, CDR2 FQGTGA, per germline. V was pared by 7 bases and J by 1 base, with 7 bases between. This CDR3 has 12 amino acids. This chain's CDR3 is CASKGGNTEAFF. The DNA of the CDR3 is TGTGCCAGCAAAGGTGGGAACACTGAAGCTTTCTTT.

This clone appeared once. The CDR3 nucleotides are TGCGCCAGCAGCCAAGATAAAACAGGGGGCGGGGGCTACACCTTC. This gives the protein CASSQDKTGGGGYTF. The chain uses TRBV4-3 and TRBJ1-2; TRBD1 matches 9 bases. V lost 0 bases to trimming and J lost 8 bases; unmatched junction nucleotides: 7. The CDR3 loop spans 15 amino acids. The germline gives CDR1 LGHNA, CDR2 YSLEER.

This clone came up once. The V call is TRBV10-1, the J call TRBJ1-4; TRBD1 matches 9 bases. Germline V lookup: CDR1 WNHNN, CDR2 SYGVQD (reference sequence). V dropped 6 bases and J dropped 6; count of bases not matched to a gene: 2. The CDR3 has 13 amino acids. CDR3 in amino acids: CASSRTGDEKLFF. The DNA of the CDR3 is TGCGCCAGCAGCAGGACAGGGGATGAAAAACTGTTTTTT.

The V and J genes are TRBV7-2 and TRBJ2-7; D possibly corresponds to TRBD2 (7 bases). Trimming took off 1 base at V and 3 bases at J, with 13 bases between the two ends. This CDR3 is 15 amino acids long. The germline V gene encodes CDR1 SGHTA and CDR2 FQGNSA. In DNA form, the CDR3 reads TGTGCCAGCAGCTTAGTTGGGGGGGCTCTCTACGAGCAGTACGTC. Protein product: CASSLVGGALYEQYV.

The J gene is TRBJ2-2, the V gene TRBV7-2; no clear D. This CDR3 comprises 16 residues. Germline V lookup: CDR1 SGHTA, CDR2 FQGNSA. Trimming removed 7 bases from V and 0 bases from J, with 15 bases in between. Here the CDR3 DNA reads TGTGCCAGCACCCCAACGGTCCGACCGAACACCGGGGAGCTGTTTTTT. The encoded protein is CASTPTVRPNTGELFF.

The rearrangement links TRBV28 to TRBJ1-3; D ambiguous. Germline CDR1 and CDR2: MDHEN and SYDVKM. This CDR3 has 15 residues. The V end lost 2 bases, the J end lost 0 bases, and 8 bases lay between the germline ends. CDR3 in amino acids: CASSLVSSSGNTIYF. The CDR3 coding sequence is TGTGCCAGCAGTTTAGTCAGCAGCTCTGGAAACACCATATATTTT.

This sequence joins TRBV7-2 and TRBJ1-1, with TRBD1 matching over 7 bases. The CDR3 is 14 amino acids. Trimming removed 4 bases from V and 3 bases from J; junction bases left unmatched: 5. Germline lookup yields CDR1 SGHTA and CDR2 FQGNSA. The CDR3 region is CASSSDRVYTEAFF. The CDR3 coding sequence is TGTGCCAGCAGCTCCGACAGGGTATACACTGAAGCTTTCTTT. The full variable domain, rest sourced from reference TRBV7-2 and TRBJ1-1, is GAGVSQSPSNKVTEKGKDVELRCDPISGHTALYWYRQSLGQGLEFLIYFQGNSAPDKSGLPSDRFSAERTGGSVSTLTIQRTQQEDSAVYLCASSSDRVYTEAFFGQGTRLTVV.

The rearrangement uses TRBV4-1 and TRBJ2-6; a possible D gene is TRBD2 (5 bases). This CDR3 region has 15 residues. V lost 7 bases and J lost 4, with 14 bases in between. CDR1 and CDR2 (germline): MGHRA, YSYEKL. CDR3 bases: TGCGCCAGCACCTGGCGCCGGGGAGGGGCCAACGTCCTGACTTTC. Translated: CASTWRRGGANVLTF.

J is TRBJ2-7 and V is TRBV5-1, with D possibly being TRBD1 (6 bases). In germline, CDR1 is SGHRS, CDR2 YFSETQ. V was trimmed by 0 bases and J by 1 base, leaving 8 bases between them. The CDR3 has 14 residues. CDR3 bases: TGCGCCAGCAGCTTGGCAGGACAGTCCTACGAGCAGTACTTC. It encodes CASSLAGQSYEQYF.

The chain joins TRBV27 to TRBJ2-1; D is uncertain. Germline V gene data show CDR1 as MNHEY and CDR2 as SMNVEV (reference sequence). The CDR3 has 14 residues. Trimming shortened V by 5 bases and J by 6 bases, and 14 bases separated the two germline ends. CDR3 region: CASSTTLVSNEQFF. The CDR3 DNA reads TGTGCCAGCAGTACCACCTTAGTTAGCAATGAGCAGTTCTTC.

In this sample, this clone turned up a few times. The V and J genes are TRBV2 and TRBJ1-3; D is ambiguous. CDR1 SNHLY and CDR2 FYNNEI come from the germline V gene. The V end lost 2 bases, the J end lost 4 bases, and 9 bases lay between the germline ends. CDR3 size: 14 residues. Here the CDR3 reads CASSEPRLGNTIYF. CDR3 nucleotides: TGTGCCAGCAGTGAACCCCGGCTAGGAAACACCATATATTTT.

This sequence joins TRBV29-1 and TRBJ2-5; 8 bases line up with TRBD2. V was clipped by 3 bases and J by 4 bases; unmatched bases: 10. The CDR3 contains 15 residues. The germline CDR1 and CDR2 sequences are SQVTM and ANQGSEA. The CDR3, as DNA: TGCAGCGTTGAGCGCGCAGCGGGAGTCAGAGAGACCCAGTACTTC. Protein product: CSVERAAGVRETQYF.

The CDR3 loop reads CASSLQGGEGYTF. CDR3 coding DNA: TGTGCCAGCAGCCTACAGGGCGGAGAGGGCTACACCTTC. The chain is built from TRBV3-1 (or the pseudogene TRBV3-2) and TRBJ1-2, with D tentatively TRBD1 (6 bases). There are 13 residues in the CDR3. V was cut by 4 bases and J by 8 bases, with 14 bases left in between. The germline CDR1 and CDR2 sequences are LGHDT and YNNKEL (reference sequence).